Listed below are T cell receptor beta chains from one sample, sequenced in a study of blood T cell repertoires in COVID-19. This table comes from immunoSEQ multiplex PCR, and its TCRdb copy is limited to in-frame clones, with some not included. The data hold about 200,000 clones, with over 80% observed a single time. The sequencing input was PBMCs or T cells enriched from blood (not recorded which). These receptors were taken from a woman aged 25 to 39 who had been exposed to COVID-19. Each CDR3 is given with its conserved first and last residue. The order of the fields is D gene, V gene, J gene, clone size, CDR3 DNA, CDR3 protein. A D gene is named only where the DNA matches it firmly. The size of a clone is reported for some rows only, either as once, few or many, or as a class for expanded clones.

D gene: NA
V gene: TRBV9
J gene: TRBJ2-1
clone size: NA
CDR3 DNA: TGTGCCAGCAGCGCTAGTAGTGGGGGGTCCTACAATGAGCAGTTCTTC
CDR3 protein: CASSASSGGSYNEQFF

D gene: TRBD1
V gene: TRBV13
J gene: TRBJ1-2
clone size: NA
CDR3 DNA: TGTGCCAGCAGCAACCGACAGGGGCCTCTGGGCTACACCTTC
CDR3 protein: CASSNRQGPLGYTF

D gene: NA
V gene: TRBV11-2
J gene: TRBJ2-7
clone size: NA
CDR3 DNA: TGTGCCAGCAGCTTTAGCTCCTACGAGCAGTACTTC
CDR3 protein: CASSFSSYEQYF

D gene: TRBD1
V gene: TRBV7-9
J gene: TRBJ1-5
clone size: NA
CDR3 DNA: TGTGCCAGCAGTTTTGACAGGGGGGATCAGCCCCAGCATTTT
CDR3 protein: CASSFDRGDQPQHF

D gene: NA
V gene: TRBV25-1
J gene: TRBJ2-3
clone size: once
CDR3 DNA: TGTGCCAGCAGTTTTTCGGGGAAAAATGCCGGGGGCACAGATACGCAGTATTTT
CDR3 protein: CASSFSGKNAGGTDTQYF

D gene: TRBD1
V gene: TRBV7-7
J gene: TRBJ2-5
clone size: NA
CDR3 DNA: TGTGCTAGCAGCTTTGGGACAGGGGGTGAAGAGACCCAGTACTTC
CDR3 protein: CASSFGTGGEETQYF

D gene: NA
V gene: TRBV5-6
J gene: TRBJ1-1
clone size: NA
CDR3 DNA: TGTGCCAGCAGCTTGCCAATGGGGGGTGAAGCTTTCTTT
CDR3 protein: CASSLPMGGEAFF

D gene: NA
V gene: TRBV19
J gene: TRBJ2-5
clone size: once
CDR3 DNA: TGTGCCAGTAGTAGGTCTGTCACGGAGGTGTCCCAGTACTTC
CDR3 protein: CASSRSVTEVSQYF

D gene: NA
V gene: TRBV21-1
J gene: TRBJ1-2
clone size: NA
CDR3 DNA: TGTGCCAGCACCCAGGGGTCCTATGGCTACACCTTC
CDR3 protein: CASTQGSYGYTF

D gene: TRBD1
V gene: TRBV5-1
J gene: TRBJ2-1
clone size: NA
CDR3 DNA: TGCGCCAGCAGCTTGACCCGACAGGGCCCTTCCAATGAGCAGTTCTTC
CDR3 protein: CASSLTRQGPSNEQFF

D gene: NA
V gene: TRBV19
J gene: TRBJ1-5
clone size: NA
CDR3 DNA: TGTGCCAGTAGCATTCTGACAGGTAGGAGCAATCAGCCCCAGCATTTT
CDR3 protein: CASSILTGRSNQPQHF

D gene: NA
V gene: TRBV14
J gene: TRBJ2-7
clone size: NA
CDR3 DNA: TGTGCCAGCAGCCAAGACCGCAGTTCCTACGAGCAGTACTTC
CDR3 protein: CASSQDRSSYEQYF